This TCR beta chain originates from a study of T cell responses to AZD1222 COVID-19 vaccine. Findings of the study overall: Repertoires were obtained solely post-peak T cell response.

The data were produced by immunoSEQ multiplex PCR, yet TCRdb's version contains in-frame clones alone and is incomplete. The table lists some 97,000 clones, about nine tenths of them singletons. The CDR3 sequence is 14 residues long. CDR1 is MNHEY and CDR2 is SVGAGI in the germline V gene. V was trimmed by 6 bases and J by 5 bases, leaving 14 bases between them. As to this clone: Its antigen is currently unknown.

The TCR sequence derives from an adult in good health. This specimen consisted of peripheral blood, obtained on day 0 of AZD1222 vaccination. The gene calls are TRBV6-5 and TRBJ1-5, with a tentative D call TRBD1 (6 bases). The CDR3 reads CASRRTAAYQPQHF. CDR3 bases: TGTGCCAGCAGAAGGACAGCGGCTTATCAGCCCCAGCATTTT.